This T cell receptor (beta chain) comes out of a study of blood T cell repertoires in COVID-19. Study-level background: The United States, Italy and Spain were the sources of the acute and convalescent COVID-19 samples. From T cells, B-cell-depleted T cells, or PBMCs came the material, which was cDNA or gDNA.

As originally analysed: Estimated nucleated cell counts came from reference gene primer amplification. Clones were read by immunoSEQ multiplex PCR, and TCRdb kept only the in-frame ones, dropping some. Clone size and V and J calls were adopted from that table, with D and trimming inferred from the DNA. Of 100,000 to 120,000 clones in the sample, roughly 80% are singletons; the top ten hold roughly 21%. Germline CDR1 reads KGHSH; CDR2 reads LQKENI. The CDR3 loop spans 16 amino acids. V gave up 1 base and J gave up 4 bases, with 14 bases separating them. The receptor comes from a woman between 65 and 79 years old with acute or convalescent COVID-19. The chain has TRBV18 and TRBJ2-1; perhaps TRBD1 as D (6 bases). Sequencing was carried out using peripheral blood. The CDR3 is CASSPQSGVPYNEQFF. The CDR3 nucleotides read TGTGCCAGCTCACCACAGTCAGGGGTTCCGTACAATGAGCAGTTCTTC. The complete variable domain, with remaining parts taken from reference TRBV18 and TRBJ2-1, reads NAGVMQNPRHLVRRRGQEARLRCSPMKGHSHVYWYRQLPEEGLKFMVYLQKENIIDESGMPKERFSAEFPKEGPSILRIQQVVRGDSAAYFCASSPQSGVPYNEQFFGPGTRLTVL.